This T cell receptor beta chain is from a study of response to subunit inactivated influenza vaccine. The V gene lost 2 bases and the J gene lost 3 bases, with 11 bases spanning the gap. The CDR3 covers 14 residues. Germline loops: CDR1 SGHVS, CDR2 FQNEAQ. TCRdb fed the RT-PCR reads into MiXCR, producing one record per CDR3 protein. The sample lists 600,000 to 700,000 distinct CDR3 sequences, 14% occurring once. This clonotype was picked up a small number of times. The rearrangement links TRBV7-8 to TRBJ2-7; either TRBD1 or TRBD2 may supply D (5 bases each). The origin of this receptor is a man aged 45 to 65 who received an inactivated influenza vaccine. Material: PBMCs from blood, obtained roughly 2 weeks before vaccination. The CDR3 region is CASSLRGRDYEQYF. The DNA for the CDR3 is TGTGCCAGCAGCTTACGGGGCAGGGACTACGAGCAGTACTTC. The variable domain in full, with the rest retrieved from reference TRBV7-8 and TRBJ2-7, is GAGVSQSPRYKVAKRGQDVALRCDPISGHVSLFWYQQALGQGPEFLTYFQNEAQLDKSGLPSDRFFAERPEGSVSTLKIQRTQQEDSAVYLCASSLRGRDYEQYFGPGTRLTVT.